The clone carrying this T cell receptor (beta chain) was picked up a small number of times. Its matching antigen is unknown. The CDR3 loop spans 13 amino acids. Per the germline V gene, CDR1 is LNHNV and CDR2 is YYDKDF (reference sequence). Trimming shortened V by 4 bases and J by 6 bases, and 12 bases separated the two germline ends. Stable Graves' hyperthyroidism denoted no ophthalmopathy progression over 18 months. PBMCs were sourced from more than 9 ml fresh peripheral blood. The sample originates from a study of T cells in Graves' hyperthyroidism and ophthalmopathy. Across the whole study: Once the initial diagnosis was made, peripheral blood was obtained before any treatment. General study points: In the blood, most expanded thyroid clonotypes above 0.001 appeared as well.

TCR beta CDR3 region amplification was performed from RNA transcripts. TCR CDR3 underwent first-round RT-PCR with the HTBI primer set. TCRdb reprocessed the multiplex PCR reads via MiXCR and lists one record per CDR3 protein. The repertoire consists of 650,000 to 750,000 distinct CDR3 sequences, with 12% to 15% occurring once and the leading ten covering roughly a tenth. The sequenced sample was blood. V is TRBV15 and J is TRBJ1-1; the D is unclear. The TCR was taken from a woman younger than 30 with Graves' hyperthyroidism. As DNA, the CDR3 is TGTGCCACCAGCACCAGTCCACGCGCTGAAGCTTTCTTT. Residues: CATSTSPRAEAFF.